This paragraph reports one T cell receptor beta chain. Antigen unknown. PCR was performed a second time for about 7 to 11 cycles using a sample-barcoded 5' primer and a J-beta primer mix. Every molecule of cDNA carried a tag from a template-switch adaptor with 12 random nucleotides. TCRdb re-called the 5' RACE reads through MiXCR, storing one row per CDR3 protein. The table includes roughly 1,800,000 distinct CDR3 sequences, roughly 50% detected once. This entry comes from a study of blood T cells in healthy people across ages. V gave up 2 bases and J gave up 5 bases; unmatched junction bases: 13. This CDR3 is 17 amino acids long. Germline lookup yields CDR1 MDHEN and CDR2 SYDVKM. The study, taken as a whole, reports: The percentage of naive T cells correlated strongly with TCR beta diversity.

Isolation per sample recovered at least 6.5 million PBMCs. The sequence came from a woman aged 40 to 50 in good health. Sequencing was performed on blood. This chain links TRBV28 with TRBJ2-5; 8 bases map to TRBD1. CDR3 DNA sequence: TGTGCCAGCAGTTTAGGGTCCCCAGGGGGCTTCGGGGAGACCCAGTACTTC. Translation gives CASSLGSPGGFGETQYF. Looking up the rest from reference TRBV28 and TRBJ2-5 gives the full variable domain: DVKVTQSSRYLVKRTGEKVFLECVQDMDHENMFWYRQDPGLGLRLIYFSYDVKMKEKGDIPEGYSVSREKKERFSLILESASTNQTSMYLCASSLGSPGGFGETQYFGPGTRLLVL.